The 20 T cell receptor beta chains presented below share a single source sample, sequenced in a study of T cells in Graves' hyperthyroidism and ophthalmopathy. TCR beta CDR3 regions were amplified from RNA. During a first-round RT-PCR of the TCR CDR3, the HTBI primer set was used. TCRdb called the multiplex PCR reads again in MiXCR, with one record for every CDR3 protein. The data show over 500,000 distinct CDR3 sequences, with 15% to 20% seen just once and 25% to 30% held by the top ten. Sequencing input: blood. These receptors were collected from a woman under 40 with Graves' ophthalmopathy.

The CDR3 bases are TGTGCCAGTAACCCTTGGACTAGCGGGAGGGGTAACACCGGGGAGCTGTTTTTT. It is translated as CASNPWTSGRGNTGELFF. V is TRBV19 and J is TRBJ2-2, with 15 bases lining up with TRBD2. Germline V gene sequence: CDR1 LNHDA, CDR2 SQIVND (reference sequence). This CDR3 comprises 18 residues. Germline trimming cut 7 bases from V and 2 bases from J; bases unmatched to any gene: 8.

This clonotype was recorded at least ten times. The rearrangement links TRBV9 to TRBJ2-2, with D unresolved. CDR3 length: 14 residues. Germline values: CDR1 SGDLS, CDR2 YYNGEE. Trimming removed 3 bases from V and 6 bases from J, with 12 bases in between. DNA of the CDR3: TGTGCCAGCAGCGGGCCTCGGGCGGCCGGGGAGCTGTTTTTT. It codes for CASSGPRAAGELFF.

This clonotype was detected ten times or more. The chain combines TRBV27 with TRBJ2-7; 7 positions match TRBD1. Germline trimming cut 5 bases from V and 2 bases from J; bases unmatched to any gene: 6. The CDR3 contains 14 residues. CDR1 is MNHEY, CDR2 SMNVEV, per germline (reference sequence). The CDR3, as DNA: TGTGCCAGCAGTCCTTCAAGGGGGCCCTACGAGCAGTACTTC. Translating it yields CASSPSRGPYEQYF.

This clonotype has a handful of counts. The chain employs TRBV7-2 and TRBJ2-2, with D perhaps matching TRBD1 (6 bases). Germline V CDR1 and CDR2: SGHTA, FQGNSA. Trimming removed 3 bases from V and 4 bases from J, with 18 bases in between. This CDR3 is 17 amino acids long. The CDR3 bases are TGTGCCAGCAGCTTCCTCAGGGGTGGGCTCCCCACCGGGGAGCTGTTTTTT. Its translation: CASSFLRGGLPTGELFF.

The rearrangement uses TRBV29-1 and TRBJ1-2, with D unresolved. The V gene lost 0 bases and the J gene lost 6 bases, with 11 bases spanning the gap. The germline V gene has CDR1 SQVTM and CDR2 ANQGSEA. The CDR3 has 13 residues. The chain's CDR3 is CSVEEGGLDGYTF. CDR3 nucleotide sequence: TGCAGCGTTGAAGAGGGCGGACTTGATGGCTACACCTTC.

The chain's CDR3 is CASSLGGPNEQYF. CDR3 DNA: TGTGCCAGCAGCTTAGGGGGGCCAAACGAGCAGTACTTC. The chain carries TRBV7-2 and TRBJ2-7; TRBD1 is a possible D gene (6 bases). There are 13 residues in the CDR3. From germline, CDR1 is SGHTA and CDR2 FQGNSA. The germline V and J ends were trimmed by 1 base and 5 bases, with 9 bases remaining between them.

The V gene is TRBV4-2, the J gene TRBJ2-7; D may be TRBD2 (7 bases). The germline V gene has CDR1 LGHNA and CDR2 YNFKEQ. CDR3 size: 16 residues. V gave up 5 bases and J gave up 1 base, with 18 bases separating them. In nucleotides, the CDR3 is TGTGCCAGCAGCTCCAGAGGGGGGGGCGCTTCCTACGAGCAGTACTTC. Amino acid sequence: CASSSRGGGASYEQYF.

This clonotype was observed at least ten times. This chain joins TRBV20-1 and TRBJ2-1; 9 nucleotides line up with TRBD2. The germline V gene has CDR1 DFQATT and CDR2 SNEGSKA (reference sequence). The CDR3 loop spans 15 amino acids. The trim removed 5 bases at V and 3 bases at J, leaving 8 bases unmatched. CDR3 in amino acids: CSAPNAGGYYNEQFF. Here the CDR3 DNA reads TGCAGTGCTCCAAACGCGGGAGGGTACTACAATGAGCAGTTCTTC.

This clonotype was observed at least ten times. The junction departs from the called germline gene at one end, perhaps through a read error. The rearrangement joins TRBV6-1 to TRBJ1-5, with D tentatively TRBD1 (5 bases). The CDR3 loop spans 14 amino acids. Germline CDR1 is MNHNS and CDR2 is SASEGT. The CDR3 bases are TGTGCCAGCCGTGAAGGGGCTAGCAATCAGCCCCAGCATTTT. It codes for CASREGASNQPQHF.

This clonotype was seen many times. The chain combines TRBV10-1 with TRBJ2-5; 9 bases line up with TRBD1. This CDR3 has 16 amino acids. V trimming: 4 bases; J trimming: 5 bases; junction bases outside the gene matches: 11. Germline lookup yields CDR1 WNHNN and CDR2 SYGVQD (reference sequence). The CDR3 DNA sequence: TGCGCCAGCAGTGCCACGGGACAGGGCGCTGCGGAGACCCAGTACTTC. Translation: CASSATGQGAAETQYF.

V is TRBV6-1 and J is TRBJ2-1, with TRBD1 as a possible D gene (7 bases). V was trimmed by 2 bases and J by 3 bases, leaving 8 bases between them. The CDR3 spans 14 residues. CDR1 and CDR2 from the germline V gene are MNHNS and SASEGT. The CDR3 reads CASSEQGGYNEQFF. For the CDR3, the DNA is TGTGCCAGCAGTGAACAGGGGGGCTACAATGAGCAGTTCTTC.

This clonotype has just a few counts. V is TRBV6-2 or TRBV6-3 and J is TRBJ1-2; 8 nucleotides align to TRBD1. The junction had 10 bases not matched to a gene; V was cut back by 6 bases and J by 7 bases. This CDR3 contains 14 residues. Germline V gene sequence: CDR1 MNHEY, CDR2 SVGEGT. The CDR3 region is CASRLTGDSSGYTF. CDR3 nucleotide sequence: TGTGCCAGCAGGTTGACAGGGGATTCTTCTGGCTACACCTTC.

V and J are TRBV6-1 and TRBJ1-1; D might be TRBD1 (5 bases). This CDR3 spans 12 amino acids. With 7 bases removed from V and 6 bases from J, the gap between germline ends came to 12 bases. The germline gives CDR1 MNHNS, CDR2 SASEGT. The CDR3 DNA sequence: TGTGCCAGCAATAGGGGTAGCGCTGAAGCTTTCTTT. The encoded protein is CASNRGSAEAFF.

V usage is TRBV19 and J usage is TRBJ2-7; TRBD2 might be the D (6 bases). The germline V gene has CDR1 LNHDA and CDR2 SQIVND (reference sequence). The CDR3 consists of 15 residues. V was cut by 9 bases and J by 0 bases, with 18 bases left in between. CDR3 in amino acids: CASQSRGNPSYEQYF. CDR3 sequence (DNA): TGTGCCAGCCAGTCCCGGGGGAACCCCTCCTACGAGCAGTACTTC. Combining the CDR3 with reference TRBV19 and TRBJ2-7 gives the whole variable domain DGGITQSPKYLFRKEGQNVTLSCEQNLNHDAMYWYRQDPGQGLRLIYYSQIVNDFQKGDIAEGYSVSREKKESFPLTVTSAQKNPTAFYLCASQSRGNPSYEQYFGPGTRLTVT.

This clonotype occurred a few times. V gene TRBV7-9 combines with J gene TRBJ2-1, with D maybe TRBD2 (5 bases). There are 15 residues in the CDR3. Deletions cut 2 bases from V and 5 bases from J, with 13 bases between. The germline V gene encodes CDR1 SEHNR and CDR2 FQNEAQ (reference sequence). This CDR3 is CASSLWESLDNEQFF. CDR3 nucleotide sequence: TGTGCCAGCAGCTTATGGGAGAGTTTGGACAATGAGCAGTTCTTC.

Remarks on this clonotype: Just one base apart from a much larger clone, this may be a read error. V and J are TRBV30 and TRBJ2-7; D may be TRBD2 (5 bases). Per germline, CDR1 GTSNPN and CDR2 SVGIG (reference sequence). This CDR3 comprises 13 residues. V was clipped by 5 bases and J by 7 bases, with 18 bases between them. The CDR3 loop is CAWREPSLGEQYF. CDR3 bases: TGTGCCTGGCGGGAACCCTCATTGGGTGAGCAGTACTTC.

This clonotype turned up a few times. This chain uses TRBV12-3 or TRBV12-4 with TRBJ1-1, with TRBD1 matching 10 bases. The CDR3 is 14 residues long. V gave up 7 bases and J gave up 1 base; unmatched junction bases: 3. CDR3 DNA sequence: TGTGCCAGCACCTGGGACAGGGGGAACACTGAAGCTTTCTTT. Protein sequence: CASTWDRGNTEAFF.

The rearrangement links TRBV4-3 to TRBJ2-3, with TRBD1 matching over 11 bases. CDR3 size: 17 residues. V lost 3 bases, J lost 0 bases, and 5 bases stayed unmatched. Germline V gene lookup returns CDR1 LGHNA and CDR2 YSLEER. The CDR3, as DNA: TGCGCCAGCAGCCAGGTTAGGGACAGGGGGAGCACAGATACGCAGTATTTT. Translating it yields CASSQVRDRGSTDTQYF.

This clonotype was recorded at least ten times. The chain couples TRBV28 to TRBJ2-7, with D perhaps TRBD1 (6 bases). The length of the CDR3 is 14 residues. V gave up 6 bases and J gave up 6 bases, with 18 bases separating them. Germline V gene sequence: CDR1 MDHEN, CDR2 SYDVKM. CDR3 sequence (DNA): TGTGCCAGCAGAGCCCAGGGGTTTCCCAGCGAGCAGTACTTC. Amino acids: CASRAQGFPSEQYF.

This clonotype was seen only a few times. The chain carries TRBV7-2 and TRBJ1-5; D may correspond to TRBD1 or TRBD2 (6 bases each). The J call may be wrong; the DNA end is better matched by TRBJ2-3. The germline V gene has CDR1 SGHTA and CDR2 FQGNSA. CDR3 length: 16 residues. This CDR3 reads CASSLVFRGQDQPQYF. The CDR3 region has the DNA TGTGCCAGCAGCTTAGTGTTTCGGGGGCAGGATCAGCCCCAGTATTTT.